This TCR beta chain comes out of a study of T cells in women clearing cervical HPV infection. Study details: With HLA typing for only a few women, HLA confounding remains possible.

Genomic DNA, averaging around 1,200 ng per sample, yielded TCR beta CDR3 via immunoSEQ. Some clones are missing from TCRdb's copy, which holds only in-frame ones; the method was immunoSEQ multiplex PCR. The listing contains fewer than 35,000 clones. Concerning this clone itself: The read ends 3 residues before the CDR3 terminus; that terminus is restored from the germline J gene.

With 5 bases removed from V and 4 bases from J, the gap between germline ends came to 10 bases. Per germline, CDR1 DFQATT and CDR2 SNEGSKA (reference sequence). The CDR3 covers 12 residues. The clonotype was recovered from a woman aged 18 to 75 with a cervical HPV16 infection that either progressed to CIN3+ or cleared (not recorded which). Sequenced material: blood buffy coat. The V call is TRBV20-1, the J call TRBJ2-3, with D unresolved. CDR3 DNA, as far as it was read: TGCAGTGCTGCTTACCGGGCAGATACG. Its translation is CSAAYRADT. The whole CDR3 protein reads CSAAYRADTQYF.